The sequence of this T cell receptor (beta chain) was determined in a study of blood T cell repertoires in COVID-19. Study-level information: Collection of acute and convalescent COVID-19 samples took place in the United States, Italy and Spain.

The CDR3 totals 14 residues. Germline CDR1 LGHNA, CDR2 YSLEER. V gave up 1 base and J gave up 3 bases, with 8 bases separating them. In the original analysis: Estimates of nucleated cell counts were drawn from the amplification of reference gene primers. TCRdb's copy holds only in-frame clones and misses some; the assay was immunoSEQ multiplex PCR. The DNA gave D and trimming, while V, J and clone size come from that table. The data hold about 46,000 clones, with approximately 83% observed a single time. Sequenced material: peripheral blood. The chain has TRBV4-3 and TRBJ2-3; tentative D call: TRBD2 (6 bases). The sequence was obtained from a human donor in a cohort sampled during active COVID-19. The donor label of this sample is uncertain. DNA for the CDR3: TGCGCCAGCAGCCAAGCGGGGGTGACAGATACGCAGTATTTT. Amino acid sequence: CASSQAGVTDTQYF.